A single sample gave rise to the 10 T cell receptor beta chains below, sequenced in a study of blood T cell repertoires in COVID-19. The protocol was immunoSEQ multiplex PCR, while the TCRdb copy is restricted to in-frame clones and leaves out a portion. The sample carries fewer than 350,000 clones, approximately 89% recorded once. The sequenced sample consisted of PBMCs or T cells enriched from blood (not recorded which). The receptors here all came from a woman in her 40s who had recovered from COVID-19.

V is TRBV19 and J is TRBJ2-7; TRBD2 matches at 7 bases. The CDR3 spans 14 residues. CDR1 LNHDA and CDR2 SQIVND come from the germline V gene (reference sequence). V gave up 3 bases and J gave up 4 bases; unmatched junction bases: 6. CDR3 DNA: TGTGCCAGTAGTATGGCTAGCGGTCGTTACGAGCAGTACTTC. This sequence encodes CASSMASGRYEQYF.

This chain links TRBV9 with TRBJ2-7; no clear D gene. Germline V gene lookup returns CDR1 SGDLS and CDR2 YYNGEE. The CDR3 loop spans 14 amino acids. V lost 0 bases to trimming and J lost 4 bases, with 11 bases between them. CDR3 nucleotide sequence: TGTGCCAGCAGCGTAGGGATAGCAGCATACGAGCAGTACTTC. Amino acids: CASSVGIAAYEQYF.

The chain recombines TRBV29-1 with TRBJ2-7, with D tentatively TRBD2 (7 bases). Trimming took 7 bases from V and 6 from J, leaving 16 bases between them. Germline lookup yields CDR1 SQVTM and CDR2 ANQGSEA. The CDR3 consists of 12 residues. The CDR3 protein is CSGRRGGGEQYF. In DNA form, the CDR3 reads TGCAGCGGCCGACGGGGAGGGGGCGAGCAGTACTTC.

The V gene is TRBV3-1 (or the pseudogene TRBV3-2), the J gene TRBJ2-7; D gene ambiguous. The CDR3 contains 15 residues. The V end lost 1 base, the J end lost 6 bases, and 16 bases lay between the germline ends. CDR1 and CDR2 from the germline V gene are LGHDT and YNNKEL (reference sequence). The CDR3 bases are TGTGCCAGCAGCCAAGTGGTCGGTATTCCTAGCGAGCAGTACTTC. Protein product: CASSQVVGIPSEQYF.

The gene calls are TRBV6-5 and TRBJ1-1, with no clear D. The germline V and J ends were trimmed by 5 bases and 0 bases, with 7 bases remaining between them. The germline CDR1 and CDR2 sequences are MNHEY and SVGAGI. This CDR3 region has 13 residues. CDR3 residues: CASSPEMNTEAFF. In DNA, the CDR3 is TGTGCCAGCAGTCCCGAGATGAACACTGAAGCTTTCTTT.

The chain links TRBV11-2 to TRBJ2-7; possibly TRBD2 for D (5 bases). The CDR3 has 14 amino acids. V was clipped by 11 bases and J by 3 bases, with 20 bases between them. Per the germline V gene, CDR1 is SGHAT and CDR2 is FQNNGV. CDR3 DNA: TGTGCCGGGAAAGCTTTGGCTAGCAGCTACGAGCAGTACTTC. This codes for CAGKALASSYEQYF.

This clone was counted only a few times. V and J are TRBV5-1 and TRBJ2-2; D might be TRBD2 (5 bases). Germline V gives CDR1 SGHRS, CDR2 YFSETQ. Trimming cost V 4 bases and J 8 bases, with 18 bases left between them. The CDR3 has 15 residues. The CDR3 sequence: CASSLGLVFLGELFF. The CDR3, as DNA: TGCGCCAGCAGCCTCGGACTGGTTTTTTTGGGGGAGCTGTTTTTT.

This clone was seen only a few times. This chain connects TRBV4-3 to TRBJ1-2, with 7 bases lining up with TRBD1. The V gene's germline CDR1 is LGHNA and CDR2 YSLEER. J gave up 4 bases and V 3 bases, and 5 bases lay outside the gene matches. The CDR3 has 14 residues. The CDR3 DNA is TGCGCCAGCAGCCAGCCGGGACAGCCCTATGGCTACACCTTC. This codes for CASSQPGQPYGYTF.

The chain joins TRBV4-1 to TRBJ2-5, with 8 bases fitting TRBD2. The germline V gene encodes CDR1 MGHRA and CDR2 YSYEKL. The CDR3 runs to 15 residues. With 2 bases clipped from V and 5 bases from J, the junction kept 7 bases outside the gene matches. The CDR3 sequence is CASSQTGTSLETQYF. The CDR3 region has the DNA TGCGCCAGCAGCCAAACCGGGACTAGTCTGGAGACCCAGTACTTC.

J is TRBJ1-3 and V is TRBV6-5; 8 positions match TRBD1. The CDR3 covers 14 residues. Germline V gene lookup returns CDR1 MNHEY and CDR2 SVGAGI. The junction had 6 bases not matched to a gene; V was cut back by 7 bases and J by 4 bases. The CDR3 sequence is CASIWTGTGNTIYF. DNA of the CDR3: TGTGCCAGCATTTGGACAGGGACCGGAAACACCATATATTTT.